The rows below give T cell receptor beta chains drawn from one sample of a study of blood T cell repertoires in COVID-19. Repertoires were generated with immunoSEQ multiplex PCR, while TCRdb's copy carries only in-frame clones and drops some. The sample holds tens of thousands of clones; about 85% are singletons and the top ten take 23%. What was sequenced was peripheral blood. These receptors originate from a woman older than 75 in a cohort sampled during active or convalescent COVID-19. Each CDR3 is given with its conserved first and last residue. D genes are given only for firm matches. Size is stated for part of the rows, as once, few or many counts, or as a class when the clone is expanded.

clone size	D gene	V gene	J gene	CDR3 protein	CDR3 DNA
.	.	TRBV11-2	TRBJ2-2	CASSPEGYTGELFF	TGTGCCAGCAGCCCGGAGGGGTACACCGGGGAGCTGTTTTTT
.	.	TRBV9	TRBJ1-2	CASSDPGFGYTF	TGTGCCAGCAGCGATCCAGGGTTTGGCTACACCTTC
.	TRBD2	TRBV19	TRBJ2-1	CASSIVAGGEQFF	TGTGCCAGTAGTATAGTAGCGGGAGGTGAGCAGTTCTTC
.	TRBD1	TRBV10-3	TRBJ2-2	CAIRLQGAGTGELFF	TGTGCCATCAGGTTACAGGGGGCGGGCACCGGGGAGCTGTTTTTT
once	.	TRBV21-1	TRBJ2-7	CASSKALKSGPTYEQYF	TGTGCCAGCAGCAAAGCGCTCAAGTCAGGGCCTACCTACGAGCAGTACTTC
.	TRBD2	TRBV11-2	TRBJ2-5	CASSPRRRGQETQYF	TGTGCCAGCAGCCCGCGACGGCGGGGGCAAGAGACCCAGTACTTC
once	.	TRBV5-1	TRBJ1-4	CASSPGDSGEKLFF	TGCGCCAGCAGCCCCGGAGACTCTGGTGAAAAACTGTTTTTT
.	.	TRBV30	TRBJ2-7	CAWSVSVWSGQVYEQYF	TGTGCCTGGAGTGTAAGTGTCTGGTCAGGACAAGTCTACGAGCAGTACTTC
.	TRBD2	TRBV3-1/TRBV3-2	TRBJ2-4	CASSQSSGGAPGYF	TGTGCCAGCAGCCAAAGTAGCGGGGGGGCCCCCGGGTACTTC
.	.	TRBV21-1	TRBJ2-7	CASSTRQTPHEQYF	TGTGCCAGCAGCACCCGACAGACCCCTCATGAGCAGTACTTC
.	TRBD1	TRBV5-1	TRBJ2-5	CASSPGQGALQETQYF	TGCGCCAGCAGCCCTGGACAGGGGGCTTTGCAAGAGACCCAGTACTTC
once	.	TRBV4-1	TRBJ1-2	CASSQGTGDGGYTF	TGCGCCAGCAGCCAAGGTACCGGGGATGGTGGCTACACCTTC
.	TRBD1	TRBV20-1	TRBJ1-2	CSASARGHGYTF	TGCAGTGCTAGTGCCAGGGGGCACGGCTACACCTTC
.	.	TRBV5-6	TRBJ2-1	CASSLTSSYNEQFF	TGTGCCAGCAGCTTGACAAGCTCCTACAATGAGCAGTTCTTC
.	.	TRBV2	TRBJ2-1	CASSATYNEQFF	TGTGCCAGCAGTGCTACTTACAATGAGCAGTTCTTC
.	.	TRBV10-1	TRBJ1-1	CASSARLAKNTEAFF	TGCGCCAGCAGCGCCCGTCTCGCGAAGAACACTGAAGCTTTCTTT
.	.	TRBV5-1	TRBJ1-1	CASSLDRAPTEAFF	TGCGCCAGCAGCTTGGACAGGGCTCCCACTGAAGCTTTCTTT
.	.	TRBV7-3	TRBJ2-1	CASRPAGSYNEQFF	TGTGCCAGCAGGCCCGCCGGCTCCTACAATGAGCAGTTCTTC
.	.	TRBV5-6	TRBJ1-3	CASSTYRTGSSGNTIYF	TGTGCCAGCAGCACTTATCGGACGGGGAGCTCTGGAAACACCATATATTTT
.	TRBD1	TRBV7-9	TRBJ2-1	CASSPAGGLTYNEQFF	TGTGCCAGCAGCCCCGCAGGGGGCCTAACCTACAATGAGCAGTTCTTC
.	.	TRBV3-1/TRBV3-2	TRBJ2-1	CASSPHIVAGGKGNEQFF	TGTGCCAGCAGCCCCCACATAGTGGCGGGCGGGAAGGGTAATGAGCAGTTCTTC
.	.	TRBV28	TRBJ1-4	CASSLSPPGGGEKLFF	TGTGCCAGCAGTTTAAGTCCGCCCGGGGGTGGAGAAAAACTGTTTTTT
.	TRBD1	TRBV19	TRBJ1-2	CASSQGVYGYTF	TGTGCCAGTAGTCAGGGGGTTTATGGCTACACCTTC
.	.	TRBV12-3/TRBV12-4	TRBJ1-1	CASRRVENTEAFF	TGTGCCAGCAGGAGAGTTGAGAACACTGAAGCTTTCTTT
.	.	TRBV18	TRBJ2-5	CASSQMETQYF	TGTGCCAGCTCCCAGATGGAGACCCAGTACTTC
.	.	TRBV28	TRBJ1-2	CASSLSEDYGYTF	TGTGCCAGCAGTTTATCAGAGGATTATGGCTACACCTTC
once	.	TRBV5-1	TRBJ2-7	CASSLSLSGAQPYEQYF	TGCGCCAGCAGCTTGTCGCTTAGCGGAGCCCAACCCTACGAGCAGTACTTC
.	.	TRBV2	TRBJ1-2	CASSGQGFSYGYTF	TGTGCCAGCAGTGGTCAGGGGTTCTCCTATGGCTACACCTTC
.	TRBD1	TRBV6-5	TRBJ2-7	CASSRQGNTYEQYF	TGTGCCAGCAGTCGACAGGGAAATACCTACGAGCAGTACTTC
.	.	TRBV4-1	TRBJ1-5	CASSRRRQGDYSNQPQHF	TGCGCCAGCAGCCGCAGAAGGCAAGGGGACTATAGCAATCAGCCCCAGCATTTT
.	.	TRBV11-3	TRBJ2-2	CASSFALANTGELFF	TGTGCCAGCAGCTTTGCCCTAGCGAACACCGGGGAGCTGTTTTTT
.	TRBD1	TRBV7-2	TRBJ1-2	CASSRRRGLDYGYTF	TGTGCCAGCAGCCGGCGCAGGGGGCTGGACTATGGCTACACCTTC
.	.	TRBV29-1	TRBJ1-1	CSVLGGGRGNTEAFF	TGCAGCGTCCTGGGTGGTGGCAGGGGGAACACTGAAGCTTTCTTT
.	.	TRBV3-1/TRBV3-2	TRBJ2-4	CASSQHGAGAKNIQYF	TGTGCCAGCAGCCAACATGGGGCAGGAGCCAAAAACATTCAGTACTTC
.	.	TRBV5-1	TRBJ1-3	CASSVGHPGSGNTIYF	TGCGCCAGCAGCGTTGGTCATCCAGGGTCTGGAAACACCATATATTTT
.	.	TRBV5-6	TRBJ1-5	CASSSRGRGGNQPQHF	TGTGCCAGCAGCTCCCGGGGGAGGGGGGGCAATCAGCCCCAGCATTTT
few	.	TRBV3-1/TRBV3-2	TRBJ2-5	CASSQDLGAAAVETQYF	TGTGCCAGCAGCCAAGATTTAGGAGCCGCAGCGGTGGAGACCCAGTACTTC
.	TRBD2	TRBV7-2	TRBJ2-1	CASSLSGSGEYNEQFF	TGTGCCAGCAGCTTATCGGGGAGCGGGGAATACAATGAGCAGTTCTTC
once	TRBD1	TRBV5-4	TRBJ2-5	CASRADRGQETQYF	TGTGCCAGCAGGGCGGACAGGGGCCAAGAGACCCAGTACTTC
.	.	TRBV24-1	TRBJ2-3	CATSDLRQAGPLSTDTQYF	TGTGCCACCAGTGACCTACGCCAGGCTGGCCCTCTTAGCACAGATACGCAGTATTTT
.	.	TRBV15	TRBJ1-4	CATSRRGGTNEKLFF	TGTGCCACCAGCAGGCGGGGAGGAACTAATGAAAAACTGTTTTTT
.	.	TRBV2	TRBJ2-3	CASSTTDTQYF	TGTGCCAGCAGCACTACAGATACGCAGTATTTT
.	TRBD2	TRBV7-2	TRBJ2-7	CASRKPGGNYEQYF	TGTGCCAGCAGAAAACCGGGGGGAAACTACGAGCAGTACTTC
.	.	TRBV10-3	TRBJ2-7	CAISVGVASDEQYF	TGTGCCATCAGTGTAGGGGTAGCTAGTGACGAGCAGTACTTC
.	.	TRBV5-1	TRBJ1-1	CASSFGPEPEAFF	TGCGCCAGCAGCTTTGGGCCGGAACCTGAAGCTTTCTTT
.	.	TRBV10-3	TRBJ2-1	CAISDLDLNNEQFF	TGTGCCATCAGTGACCTGGACTTGAACAATGAGCAGTTCTTC
.	TRBD2	TRBV3-1/TRBV3-2	TRBJ2-7	CASSSQVGSSGFSYEQYF	TGTGCCAGCAGCTCCCAGGTTGGTTCTAGCGGATTCTCCTACGAGCAGTACTTC